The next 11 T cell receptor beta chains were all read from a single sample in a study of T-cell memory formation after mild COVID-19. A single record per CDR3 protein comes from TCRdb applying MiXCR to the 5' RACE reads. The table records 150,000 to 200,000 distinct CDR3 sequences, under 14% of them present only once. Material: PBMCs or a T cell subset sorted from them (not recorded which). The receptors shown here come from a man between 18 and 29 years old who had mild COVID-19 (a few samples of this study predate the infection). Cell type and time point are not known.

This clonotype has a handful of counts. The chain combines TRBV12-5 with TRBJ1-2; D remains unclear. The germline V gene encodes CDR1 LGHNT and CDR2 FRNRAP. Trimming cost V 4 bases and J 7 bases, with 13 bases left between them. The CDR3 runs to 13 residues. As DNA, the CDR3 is TGTGCTAGTGGTTCACCCCCCGGGTTTGGCTACACCTTC. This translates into CASGSPPGFGYTF.

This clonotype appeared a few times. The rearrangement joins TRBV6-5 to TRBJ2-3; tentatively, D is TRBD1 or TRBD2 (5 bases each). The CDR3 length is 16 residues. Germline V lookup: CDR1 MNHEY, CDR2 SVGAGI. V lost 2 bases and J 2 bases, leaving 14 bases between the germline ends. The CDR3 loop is CASSYERGALTDTQYF. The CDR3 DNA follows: TGTGCCAGCAGTTACGAGAGAGGGGCGCTCACAGATACGCAGTATTTT.

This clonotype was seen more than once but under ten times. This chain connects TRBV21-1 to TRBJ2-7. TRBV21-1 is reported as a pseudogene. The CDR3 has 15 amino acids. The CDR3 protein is CASSKVEDGYYEQYV. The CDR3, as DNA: TGTGCCAGCAGCAAAGTAGAGGACGGCTACTACGAGCAGTACGTC.

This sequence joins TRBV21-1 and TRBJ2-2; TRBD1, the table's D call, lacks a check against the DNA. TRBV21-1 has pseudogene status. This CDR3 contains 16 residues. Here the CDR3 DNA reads TGTGCCAGCAGCAAAGATCGGCGGGGGCACACCGGGGAGCTGTTTTTT. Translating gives CASSKDRRGHTGELFF.

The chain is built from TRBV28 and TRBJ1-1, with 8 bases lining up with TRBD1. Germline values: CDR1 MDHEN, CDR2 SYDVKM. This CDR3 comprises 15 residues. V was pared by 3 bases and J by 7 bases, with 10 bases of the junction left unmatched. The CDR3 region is CASSLITDRALEAFF. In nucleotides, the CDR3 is TGTGCCAGCAGTTTGATCACGGACAGGGCCCTTGAAGCTTTCTTT. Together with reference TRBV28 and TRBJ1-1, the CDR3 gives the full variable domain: DVKVTQSSRYLVKRTGEKVFLECVQDMDHENMFWYRQDPGLGLRLIYFSYDVKMKEKGDIPEGYSVSREKKERFSLILESASTNQTSMYLCASSLITDRALEAFFGQGTRLTVV.

The CDR3 is CASSPRRESTDTQYF. The CDR3 DNA follows: TGTGCCAGCAGCCCAAGACGAGAGAGCACAGATACGCAGTATTTT. The gene calls are TRBV7-8 and TRBJ2-3; no reliable D call. The CDR3 contains 15 residues. Trimming left V 5 bases short and J 0 bases short, with 12 bases between. The germline CDR1 and CDR2 sequences are SGHVS and FQNEAQ. Drawing the rest from reference TRBV7-8 and TRBJ2-3, the complete variable domain is GAGVSQSPRYKVAKRGQDVALRCDPISGHVSLFWYQQALGQGPEFLTYFQNEAQLDKSGLPSDRFFAERPEGSVSTLKIQRTQQEDSAVYLCASSPRRESTDTQYFGPGTRLTVL.

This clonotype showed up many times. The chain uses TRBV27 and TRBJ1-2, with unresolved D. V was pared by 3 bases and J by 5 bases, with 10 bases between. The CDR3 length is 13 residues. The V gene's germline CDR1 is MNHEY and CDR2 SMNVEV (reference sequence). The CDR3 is CASSLTGLYGYTF. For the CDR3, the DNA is TGTGCCAGCAGTTTGACCGGACTGTATGGCTACACCTTC.

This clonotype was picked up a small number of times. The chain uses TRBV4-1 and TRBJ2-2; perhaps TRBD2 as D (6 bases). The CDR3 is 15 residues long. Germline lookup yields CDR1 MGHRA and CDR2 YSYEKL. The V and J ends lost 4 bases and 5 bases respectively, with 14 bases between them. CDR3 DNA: TGCGCCAGCAGCCTGACGGGGGTTGGAACCGGGGAGCTGTTTTTT. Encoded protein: CASSLTGVGTGELFF.

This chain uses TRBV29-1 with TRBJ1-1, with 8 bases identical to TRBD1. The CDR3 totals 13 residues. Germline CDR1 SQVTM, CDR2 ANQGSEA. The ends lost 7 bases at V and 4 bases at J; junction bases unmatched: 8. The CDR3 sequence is CSASGQGGTEAFF. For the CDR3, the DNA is TGCAGCGCCTCCGGACAGGGCGGCACTGAAGCTTTCTTT. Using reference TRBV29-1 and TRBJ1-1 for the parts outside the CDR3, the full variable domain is SAVISQKPSRDICQRGTSLTIQCQVDSQVTMMFWYRQQPGQSLTLIATANQGSEATYESGFVIDKFPISRPNLTFSTLTVSNMSPEDSSIYLCSASGQGGTEAFFGQGTRLTVV.

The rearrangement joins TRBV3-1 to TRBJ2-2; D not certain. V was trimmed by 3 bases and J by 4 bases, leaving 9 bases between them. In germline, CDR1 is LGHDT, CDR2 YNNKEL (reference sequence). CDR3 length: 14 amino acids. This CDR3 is CASSHYRSTGELFF. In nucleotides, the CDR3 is TGTGCCAGCAGCCACTATCGGAGCACCGGGGAGCTGTTTTTT.

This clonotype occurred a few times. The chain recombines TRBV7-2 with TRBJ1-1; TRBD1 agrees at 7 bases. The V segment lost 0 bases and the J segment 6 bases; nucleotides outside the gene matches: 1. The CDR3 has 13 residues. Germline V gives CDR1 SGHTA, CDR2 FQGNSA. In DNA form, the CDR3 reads TGTGCCAGCAGCTTAGCGGGGACAGCTGAAGCTTTCTTT. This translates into CASSLAGTAEAFF.